The 10 T cell receptor beta chains presented below share a single source sample, sequenced in a study of tumor and adjacent non-tumor tissue in lung cancer. TCRbeta libraries were built with three rounds of nested PCR, modified from ARM-PCR. TCRdb itself ran the multiplex PCR reads through MiXCR, one entry per CDR3 protein. The sample contains more than 95,000 distinct CDR3 sequences, roughly 67% of which appear only once. No cell sorting was done before RNA was extracted from the tissue. Material: lung tumor tissue. These TCRs come from a man aged 30 to 39 with non-small cell lung cancer.

Of note for this clonotype: A much larger clone differs from this one at a single base, so this may be a read error. The chain employs TRBV12-3 or TRBV12-4 and TRBJ2-6, with D perhaps matching TRBD2 (5 bases). The ends were cut back, 6 bases at V and 8 bases at J, with 14 bases in the middle. CDR3 length: 14 amino acids. The CDR3 loop reads CASSPADGTNVLTF. As DNA, the CDR3 is TGTGCCAGCAGCCCAGCGGACGGGACCAACGTCCTGACTTTC.

The chain carries TRBV6-1 and TRBJ2-3; possible D gene TRBD1, 5 bases. CDR1 MNHNS and CDR2 SASEGT come from the germline V gene. CDR3 length: 14 amino acids. Between the trimmed V and J ends, which lost 3 bases and 5 bases, there was a span of 12 bases. The CDR3 is CASSDKGNIDTQYF. CDR3 sequence (DNA): TGTGCCAGCAGTGATAAGGGGAACATAGATACGCAGTATTTT.

This clonotype turned up a few times. Relative to the germline gene, one junction end is altered; a read error may explain this. The chain carries TRBV12-3 or TRBV12-4 and TRBJ2-1, with D possibly being TRBD2 (7 bases). The CDR3 is 14 residues long. CDR3 nucleotide sequence: TGTGCCAGCATGAGGGGGGGACTATACAATGAGCAGTTTTTC. This sequence encodes CASMRGGLYNEQFF.

The table lists this clonotype with many counts. The chain combines TRBV6-6 with TRBJ1-1; tentatively, D is TRBD1 (6 bases). Trimming took 10 bases from V and 1 from J, leaving 13 bases between them. CDR1 MNHNY and CDR2 SVGAGI come from the germline V gene (reference sequence). The CDR3 runs 13 residues. CDR3 in DNA: TGTGCCATAACAGGGAGGGAGAACACTGAAGCTTTCTTT. Translated, it gives CAITGRENTEAFF.

A remark on this clonotype: A read error may explain this, as a much larger clone is one base away. The V and J genes are TRBV6-5 and TRBJ2-1; 8 nucleotides match TRBD2. Germline CDR1 and CDR2: MNHEY and SVGAGI. This CDR3 contains 14 residues. CDR3 residues: CVSSGADGSGEQFF. The CDR3 DNA is TGTGTCAGTAGCGGGGCGGATGGGTCTGGTGAGCAGTTCTTC.

Remarks on this clonotype: A single base separates this from a much larger clone, so it may be a read error. The CDR3 nucleotides read TGCAGTGCTAGAGTGGGGGCAGGGGGCGCCGACACCCAGTACTTC. It is translated as CSARVGAGGADTQYF. The chain uses TRBV20-1 and TRBJ2-5; 8 nucleotides align to TRBD1. Germline CDR1 and CDR2: DFQATT and SNEGSKA (reference sequence). The CDR3 runs 15 residues. V shed 1 base, J shed 8 bases, and the junction held 12 bases outside the gene matches.

This clonotype was counted at least ten times. The CDR3 protein is CSVEADTQYF. In DNA, the CDR3 is TGCAGCGTTGAAGCAGATACGCAGTATTTT. The rearrangement links TRBV29-1 to TRBJ2-3; no clear D. CDR1 is SQVTM, CDR2 ANQGSEA, per germline. There are 10 residues in the CDR3. Trimming left V 1 base short and J 4 bases short, with 0 bases between.

This clonotype appeared many times. J is TRBJ1-1 and V is TRBV29-1; D gene ambiguous. CDR3 size: 12 residues. V dropped 8 bases and J dropped 10 bases, with 20 bases sitting between them. Germline V gene data show CDR1 as SQVTM and CDR2 as ANQGSEA. The CDR3 DNA is TGCAGCACCGACGGTCAAACCACGGGAGCTTTCTTT. Translating gives CSTDGQTTGAFF.

Notes on this clonotype: This may be a read error: a much more frequent sequence differs by one nucleotide. The rearrangement joins TRBV4-2 to TRBJ2-2, with TRBD2 identical over 9 bases. The CDR3 runs 16 residues. The germline gives CDR1 LGHNA, CDR2 YNFKEQ. Germline trimming cut 1 base from V and 8 bases from J; bases unmatched to any gene: 8. The CDR3 coding sequence is TGTGCCAGCAGCCAAGGATTAGCGGGAGTTATGGGGGAGCTGTTTTTT. Translated: CASSQGLAGVMGELFF.

About this clonotype: The CDR3 ends on some other residue instead of the conserved phenylalanine or tryptophan, so this is likely a read error. This rearrangement joins TRBV4-2 to TRBJ1-1; the D is unclear. CDR3 size: 13 residues. Between the trimmed V and J ends, which lost 2 bases and 4 bases, there was a span of 8 bases. Germline V gene lookup returns CDR1 LGHNA and CDR2 YNFKEQ. For the CDR3, the DNA is TGTGCCAGCAGCCAAAGAGTCATCACTGAAGCTTTCTCT. As protein: CASSQRVITEAFS.